The following is a T cell receptor beta chain sequence with its context. A much larger clone lies one base from this, so it may be a read error. Time point given: persistent/refractory GD, antithyroid drugs over 5 years with positive TRAb. Isolated PBMC RNA provided the starting material for the TCR library. Arm-PCR of CDR3 regions with iRepertoire HTBI primers generated TCR beta libraries. TCRdb analysed the multiplex PCR reads with MiXCR anew, one entry per CDR3 protein. Here the sample spans 700,000 or so distinct CDR3 sequences, around 30% being singletons. The data were taken from a study of regulatory T cells in long-lasting Graves disease. Germline CDR1 and CDR2: MNHNS and SASEGT. The CDR3 contains 14 residues.

The sample consisted of peripheral blood mononuclear cells (PBMCs), taken when the disease was refractory, from a patient treated with antithyroid drugs. The chain has TRBV6-1 and TRBJ1-1, with a tentative D call TRBD1 (6 bases). The clonotype was recovered from a female donor with Graves disease. CDR3 DNA sequence: TGTGCCAGCGTGGGGGCAGGGATGAACACTGAAGCTCTCTTT. Residues: CASVGAGMNTEALF.